One and the same sample provided the 17 T cell receptor beta chains below, sequenced in a study of blood T cell repertoires in COVID-19 (dated by TCRdb to about 2020). The method was the immunoSEQ multiplex PCR assay. What TCRdb holds here is the immuneACCESS table cut down to in-frame rearrangements. Part of the clones is not present; checked against another copy, under half of the missing clones reflect an unresolved V gene, and the others are unexplained. The sample contains approximately 220,000 clones, roughly four fifths of them found a single time. The top ten clones comprise 2% to 2.5% of the sample. Sequences were obtained from peripheral blood. Receptor source: a woman aged 55-70 years with acute or convalescent COVID-19.

V is TRBV2 and J is TRBJ1-2, with TRBD1 matching over 9 bases. The CDR3 totals 13 residues. Germline V gene sequence: CDR1 SNHLY, CDR2 FYNNEI. Unmatched junction bases numbered 5, after V lost 6 bases and J lost 6 bases. For the CDR3, the DNA is TGTGCCAGCAGCGTACAGGGGGCTAATGGCTACACCTTC. It yields the protein CASSVQGANGYTF.

This clone was detected once. This chain connects TRBV7-3 to TRBJ2-2, with 10 bases aligning to TRBD2. This CDR3 has 15 amino acids. Germline-derived CDR1 and CDR2 are SGHTA and FQGTGA. V shed 5 bases, J shed 1 base, and the junction held 1 base outside the gene matches. The CDR3 DNA reads as TGTGCCAGCAGCAGGACTAGCGGGAACACCGGGGAGCTGTTTTTT. Amino acid sequence: CASSRTSGNTGELFF.

This chain joins TRBV5-1 and TRBJ1-2; 8 bases map to TRBD1. CDR1 SGHRS and CDR2 YFSETQ come from the germline V gene. The CDR3 loop spans 14 amino acids. J lost 6 bases, V lost 1 base, and 5 bases had no gene match. CDR3 amino acids: CASSLYSGGDGYTF. The CDR3 DNA follows: TGCGCCAGCAGCTTGTACTCAGGGGGCGATGGCTACACCTTC.

The genes are TRBV30 and TRBJ1-1; D remains unclear. Germline assignment: CDR1 GTSNPN and CDR2 SVGIG (reference sequence). Trimming stripped 5 bases from V and 3 bases from J, with 10 bases between. The CDR3 contains 12 residues. This CDR3 is CAWVPLDTEAFF. The CDR3 nucleotides read TGTGCCTGGGTCCCATTAGACACTGAAGCTTTCTTT.

The J gene is TRBJ1-2, the V gene TRBV7-9; a weak D match, TRBD1 (6 bases). Trimming took 1 base from V and 2 from J, leaving 17 bases between them. Germline lookup yields CDR1 SEHNR and CDR2 FQNEAQ (reference sequence). The CDR3 runs to 17 residues. The CDR3 reads CASSLGAGVGENYGYTF. The CDR3 region has the DNA TGTGCCAGCAGCTTAGGGGCAGGGGTAGGGGAGAACTATGGCTACACCTTC. The full variable domain, its missing parts supplied by reference TRBV7-9 and TRBJ1-2, is DTGVSQNPRHKITKRGQNVTFRCDPISEHNRLYWYRQTLGQGPEFLTYFQNEAQLEKSRLLSDRFSAERPKGSFSTLEIQRTEQGDSAMYLCASSLGAGVGENYGYTFGSGTRLTVV.

The table lists this clone with a count of one. The CDR3 sequence: CASSFGLAGVSQETQYF. The CDR3 DNA is TGCGCCAGCAGCTTCGGACTAGCGGGGGTGAGCCAAGAGACCCAGTACTTC. This rearrangement joins TRBV5-1 to TRBJ2-5, with 13 bases lining up with TRBD2. The V segment lost 2 bases and the J segment 1 base; nucleotides outside the gene matches: 5. This CDR3 has 17 amino acids. Germline V gene sequence: CDR1 SGHRS, CDR2 YFSETQ.

The sample holds one count of this clone. The chain has TRBV27 and TRBJ1-2; D is ambiguous. Between the trimmed V and J ends, which lost 5 bases and 2 bases, there was a span of 12 bases. The CDR3 runs 14 residues. The germline V gene encodes CDR1 MNHEY and CDR2 SMNVEV (reference sequence). The chain's CDR3 is CASSPHPRNYGYTF. The CDR3 nucleotides are TGTGCCAGCAGTCCCCATCCGCGAAACTATGGCTACACCTTC.

This chain uses TRBV5-1 with TRBJ1-2, with TRBD1 identical over 7 bases. The germline gives CDR1 SGHRS, CDR2 YFSETQ. The CDR3 totals 14 residues. The V gene end was trimmed by 0 bases and the J gene end by 4 bases; junction bases not matched to a gene: 3. CDR3 sequence: CASSLGDSPYGYTF. CDR3 DNA sequence: TGCGCCAGCAGCTTGGGGGACAGCCCCTATGGCTACACCTTC.

This chain connects TRBV4-2 to TRBJ2-7, with D possibly being TRBD2 (5 bases). V lost 0 bases and J 0 bases, leaving 6 bases between the germline ends. Germline V gene data show CDR1 as LGHNA and CDR2 as YNFKEQ. The CDR3 is 14 amino acids. CDR3 amino acids: CASSQDRDSYEQYF. The CDR3 nucleotides read TGTGCCAGCAGCCAAGATCGGGACTCCTACGAGCAGTACTTC.

The rearrangement uses TRBV19 and TRBJ1-1, with 8 bases that match TRBD1. This CDR3 has 16 residues. V was pared by 6 bases and J by 3 bases, with 12 bases of the junction left unmatched. The germline V gene has CDR1 LNHDA and CDR2 SQIVND (reference sequence). The CDR3 loop reads CASRGLTGDGHTEAFF. The CDR3 DNA follows: TGTGCCAGTAGAGGGCTGACAGGGGATGGGCACACTGAAGCTTTCTTT.

The chain employs TRBV7-9 and TRBJ1-2; 8 bases are a match to TRBD1. The CDR3 is 12 residues long. Germline V lookup: CDR1 SEHNR, CDR2 FQNEAQ (reference sequence). The V segment lost 10 bases and the J segment 8 bases; nucleotides outside the gene matches: 9. CDR3 protein: CATQGQARGYTF. Here the CDR3 DNA reads TGTGCCACCCAGGGACAGGCCAGGGGCTACACCTTC.

This rearrangement joins TRBV24-1 to TRBJ1-1; D is undetermined. This CDR3 contains 13 residues. Germline assignment: CDR1 KGHDR and CDR2 SFDVKD. V lost 2 bases to trimming and J lost 0 bases, with 3 bases between them. The CDR3 bases are TGTGCCACCAGTGATTCTCTGAACACTGAAGCTTTCTTT. Residues: CATSDSLNTEAFF.

This chain links TRBV6-5 with TRBJ2-7, with D possibly TRBD1 on 6 matching bases. V gave up 7 bases and J gave up 2 bases, with 9 bases separating them. Germline V CDR1 and CDR2: MNHEY, SVGAGI. The CDR3 contains 12 residues. The CDR3 region is CASKDRTYEQYF. CDR3 DNA: TGTGCCAGCAAAGACAGGACCTACGAGCAGTACTTC.

This chain links TRBV6-5 with TRBJ1-2; D is perhaps TRBD1 (6 bases). The CDR3 loop spans 13 amino acids. Trimming removed 6 bases from V and 7 bases from J, with 15 bases in between. Germline CDR1 MNHEY, CDR2 SVGAGI. The CDR3 spells CASRPVDRFGYTF. CDR3 DNA sequence: TGTGCCAGCAGACCTGTAGACAGGTTTGGCTACACCTTC.

CDR3 region: CASSPVFRGFTDTQYF. CDR3 in DNA: TGTGCCAGCAGCCCTGTTTTTCGGGGGTTCACAGATACGCAGTATTTT. The chain couples TRBV7-8 to TRBJ2-3, with D possibly matching TRBD2 (6 bases). This CDR3 has 16 amino acids. Trimming removed 5 bases at V and 2 bases at J, with 17 bases between. Germline V gene lookup returns CDR1 SGHVS and CDR2 FQNEAQ.

The chain has TRBV12-3 or TRBV12-4 and TRBJ1-2; D may be TRBD1 (5 bases). The CDR3 is 13 amino acids. The V gene lost 3 bases and the J gene lost 7 bases, with 12 bases spanning the gap. DNA for the CDR3: TGTGCCAGCAGTTTGGGGCGAGTAAGTGGCTACACCTTC. This translates into CASSLGRVSGYTF.

This chain connects TRBV10-2 to TRBJ2-2; D is undetermined. This CDR3 has 14 residues. Trimming took 0 bases from V and 5 from J, leaving 7 bases between them. CDR1 WSHSY and CDR2 SAAADI come from the germline V gene. The CDR3 sequence is CASSESVRTGELFF. The CDR3 DNA reads as TGCGCCAGCAGTGAGTCAGTGCGGACCGGGGAGCTGTTTTTT.